Listed here is a single T cell receptor (beta chain). This specimen comes from a study of blood T cell repertoires in COVID-19. Study-wide background: Acute and convalescent COVID-19 specimens originated in the United States, Italy and Spain. T cells, B-cell-depleted T cells, or PBMCs provided the cDNA or gDNA that served as material.

There are 17 residues in the CDR3. CDR1 is SGHVS, CDR2 FQNEAQ, per germline. Trimming cost V 1 base and J 1 base; bases outside gene matches: 4. Followed longitudinally, the Seattle patients had been enrolled during active infection. In the original processing: Amplification of reference gene primers was used by the study to estimate nucleated cell counts. Generated by immunoSEQ multiplex PCR, the TCRdb table keeps only in-frame clones and is missing some. Clonal size and the V and J genes are those of that table, whereas D and trimming came from the DNA. The sample has 100,000 to 150,000 clones, more than 85% seen once; the top ten hold less than 4.5%.

Sequenced input: peripheral blood. V is TRBV7-8 and J is TRBJ2-2; the match to TRBD2 covers 9 bases. This TCR was recovered from a man aged 55 to 70 with COVID-19, enrolled during active disease. The CDR3 reads CASSLVAGAKNTGELFF. The CDR3 nucleotides are TGTGCCAGCAGCTTAGTAGCGGGGGCAAAGAACACCGGGGAGCTGTTTTTT.